This T cell receptor beta chain was retrieved from a study of cytomegalovirus exposure and HLA in healthy donors. The study ran its PCR with 60 Vbeta and 13 Jbeta primers. Measured with immunoSEQ multiplex PCR; TCRdb has only the in-frame clones, and not every one. Of about 120,000 clones listed, 70% to 80% were seen once; the top ten hold about 16%. Trimming pared 7 bases from V and 4 bases from J, leaving 17 bases between. This CDR3 is built from 14 residues. Germline loops: CDR1 MNHNY, CDR2 SVGAGI (reference sequence). Study-wide results and limits: Some V segments could not be told apart, so they were left out, TRBV6-2 and TRBV6-3 among them. Apart from CMV serostatus, no immune exposure information was available.

With respect to this clone: Its specificity is unknown.

Input material: PBMCs. This sequence originates from a man over 45 in good health and CMV-seropositive. The rearrangement uses TRBV6-6 and TRBJ2-7, with D possibly matching TRBD2 (6 bases). This CDR3 is CASNLGGPTYEQYF. The CDR3 region has the DNA TGTGCCAGCAATCTAGGAGGGCCCACTTACGAGCAGTACTTC.